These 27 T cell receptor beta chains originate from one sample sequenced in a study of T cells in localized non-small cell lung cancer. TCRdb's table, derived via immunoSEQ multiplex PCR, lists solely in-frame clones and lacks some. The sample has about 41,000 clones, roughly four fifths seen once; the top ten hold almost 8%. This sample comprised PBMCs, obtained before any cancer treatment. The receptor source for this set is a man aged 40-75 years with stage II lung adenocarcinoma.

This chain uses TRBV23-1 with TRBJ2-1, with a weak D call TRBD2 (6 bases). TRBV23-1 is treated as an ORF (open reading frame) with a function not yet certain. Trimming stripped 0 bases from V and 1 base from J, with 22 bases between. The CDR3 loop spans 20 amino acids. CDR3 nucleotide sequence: TGCGCCAGCAGTCAATCGGAGGGACGGAAAGGTCTGAGTTCCTACAATGAGCAGTTCTTC. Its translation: CASSQSEGRKGLSSYNEQFF.

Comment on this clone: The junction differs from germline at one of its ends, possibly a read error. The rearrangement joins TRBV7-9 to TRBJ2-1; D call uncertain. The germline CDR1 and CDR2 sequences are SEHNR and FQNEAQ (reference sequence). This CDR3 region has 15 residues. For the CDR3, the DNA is TGTGCCAGCAGCTTGGATTGGTCCTCCGACAATGAGCAGTTCTTC. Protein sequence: CASSLDWSSDNEQFF.

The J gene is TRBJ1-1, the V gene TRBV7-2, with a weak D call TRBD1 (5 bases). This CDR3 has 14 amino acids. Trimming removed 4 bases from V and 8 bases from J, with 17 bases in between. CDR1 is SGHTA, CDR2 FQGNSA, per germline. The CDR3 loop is CASSSTVGRGEAFF. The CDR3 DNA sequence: TGTGCCAGCAGCTCGACTGTGGGGAGGGGAGAAGCTTTCTTT.

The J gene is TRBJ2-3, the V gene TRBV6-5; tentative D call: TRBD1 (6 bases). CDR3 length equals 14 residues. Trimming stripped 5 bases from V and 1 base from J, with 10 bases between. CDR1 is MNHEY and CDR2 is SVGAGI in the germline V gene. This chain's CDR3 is CASSGRTGTDTQYF. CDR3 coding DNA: TGTGCCAGCAGTGGTCGGACAGGCACAGATACGCAGTATTTT.

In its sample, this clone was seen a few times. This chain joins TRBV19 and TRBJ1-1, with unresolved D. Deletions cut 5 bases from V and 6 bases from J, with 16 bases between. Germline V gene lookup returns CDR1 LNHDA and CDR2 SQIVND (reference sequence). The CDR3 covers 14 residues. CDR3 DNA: TGTGCCAGTAGTCCCCGAGGTGGCGGGGCTGAAGCTTTCTTT. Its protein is CASSPRGGGAEAFF.

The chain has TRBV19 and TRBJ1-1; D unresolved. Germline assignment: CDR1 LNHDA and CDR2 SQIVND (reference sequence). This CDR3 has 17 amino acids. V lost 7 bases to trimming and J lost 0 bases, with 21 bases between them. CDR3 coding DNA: TGTGCCAGTATGGGAACTGTCCCACCAGCTATGAACACTGAAGCTTTCTTT. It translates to CASMGTVPPAMNTEAFF.

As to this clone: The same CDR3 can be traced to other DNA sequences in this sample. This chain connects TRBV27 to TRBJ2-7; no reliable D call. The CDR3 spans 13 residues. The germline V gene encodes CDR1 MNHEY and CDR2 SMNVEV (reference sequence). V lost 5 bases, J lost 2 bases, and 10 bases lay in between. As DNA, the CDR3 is TGTGCCAGCAGTCCGGGCTCTACCTACGAGCAGTACTTC. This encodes CASSPGSTYEQYF.

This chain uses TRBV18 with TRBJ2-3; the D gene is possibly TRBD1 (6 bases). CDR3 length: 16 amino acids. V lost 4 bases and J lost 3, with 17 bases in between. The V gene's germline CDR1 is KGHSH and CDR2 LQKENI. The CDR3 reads CASSQTTGGLTDTQYF. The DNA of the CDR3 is TGTGCCAGCTCACAGACGACAGGCGGTTTAACAGATACGCAGTATTTT.

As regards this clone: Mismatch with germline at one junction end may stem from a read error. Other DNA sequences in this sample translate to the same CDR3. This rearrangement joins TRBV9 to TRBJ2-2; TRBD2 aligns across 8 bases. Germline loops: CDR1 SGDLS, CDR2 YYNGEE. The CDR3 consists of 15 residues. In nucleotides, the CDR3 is TGCGCCAGCAGCGCTGGACTAGCTCGGAACGGGGAGCTGTTTTTT. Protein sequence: CASSAGLARNGELFF. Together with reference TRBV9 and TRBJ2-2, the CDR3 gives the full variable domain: DSGVTQTPKHLITATGQRVTLRCSPRSGDLSVYWYQQSLDQGLQFLIQYYNGEERAKGNILERFSAQQFPDLHSELNLSSLELGDSALYFCASSAGLARNGELFFGEGSRLTVL.

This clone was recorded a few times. This chain's CDR3 is CATGGVRQETQYF. For the CDR3, the DNA is TGTGCCACGGGGGGGGTCCGTCAAGAGACCCAGTACTTC. The chain is built from TRBV6-1 and TRBJ2-5; 8 bases agree with TRBD2. The CDR3 is 13 residues long. Germline CDR1 reads MNHNS; CDR2 reads SASEGT. The V and J ends lost 10 bases and 2 bases, in that order; junction bases with no gene match: 6.

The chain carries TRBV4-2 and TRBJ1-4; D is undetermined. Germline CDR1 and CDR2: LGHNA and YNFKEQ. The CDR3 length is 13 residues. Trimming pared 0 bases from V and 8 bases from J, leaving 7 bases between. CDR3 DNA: TGTGCCAGCAGCCAAGAAATAGTCGAAAAACTGTTTTTT. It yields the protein CASSQEIVEKLFF.

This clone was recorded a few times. In DNA, the CDR3 is TGTGCCAGTAGTACGGTGGGGACAGGGTTCAGAACTAATGAAAAACTGTTTTTT. Protein sequence: CASSTVGTGFRTNEKLFF. This rearrangement joins TRBV19 to TRBJ1-4, with TRBD1 matching over 9 bases. With 4 bases clipped from V and 1 base from J, the junction kept 10 bases outside the gene matches. The length of the CDR3 is 18 residues. CDR1 is LNHDA and CDR2 is SQIVND in the germline V gene (reference sequence).

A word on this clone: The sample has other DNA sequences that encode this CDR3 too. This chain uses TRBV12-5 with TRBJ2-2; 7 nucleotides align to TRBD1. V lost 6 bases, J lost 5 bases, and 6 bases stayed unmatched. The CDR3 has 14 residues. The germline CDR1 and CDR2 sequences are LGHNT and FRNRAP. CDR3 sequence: CASGRGGGTGELFF. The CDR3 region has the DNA TGTGCTAGTGGGCGAGGGGGCGGTACCGGGGAGCTGTTTTTT.

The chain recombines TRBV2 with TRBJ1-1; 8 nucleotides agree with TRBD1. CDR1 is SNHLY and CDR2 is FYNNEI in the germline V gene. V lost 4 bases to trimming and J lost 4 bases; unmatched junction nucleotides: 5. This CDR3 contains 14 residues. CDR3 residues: CASSGAGGGTEAFF. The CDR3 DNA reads TGTGCCAGCAGTGGGGCAGGGGGCGGCACTGAAGCTTTCTTT.

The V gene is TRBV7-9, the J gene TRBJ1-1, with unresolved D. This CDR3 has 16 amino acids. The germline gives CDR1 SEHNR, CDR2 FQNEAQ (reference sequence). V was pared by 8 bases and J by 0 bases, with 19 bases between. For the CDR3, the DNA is TGTGCCAGCCGCTACCCTACCAAGAAGCTGAACACTGAAGCTTTCTTT. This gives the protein CASRYPTKKLNTEAFF. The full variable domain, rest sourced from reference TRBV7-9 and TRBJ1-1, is DTGVSQNPRHKITKRGQNVTFRCDPISEHNRLYWYRQTLGQGPEFLTYFQNEAQLEKSRLLSDRFSAERPKGSFSTLEIQRTEQGDSAMYLCASRYPTKKLNTEAFFGQGTRLTVV.

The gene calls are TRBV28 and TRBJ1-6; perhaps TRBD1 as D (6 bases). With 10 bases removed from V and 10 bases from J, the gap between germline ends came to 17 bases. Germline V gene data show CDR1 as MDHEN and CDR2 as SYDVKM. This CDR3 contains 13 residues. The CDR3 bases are TGTGCCACCAGAGGGGGGGGAGAGTCACCCCTCCACTTT. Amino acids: CATRGGGESPLHF.

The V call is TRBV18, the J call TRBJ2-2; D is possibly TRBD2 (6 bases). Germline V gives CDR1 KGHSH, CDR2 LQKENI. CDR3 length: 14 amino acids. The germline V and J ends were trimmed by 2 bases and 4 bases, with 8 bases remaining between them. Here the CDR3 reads CASSPRRATGELFF. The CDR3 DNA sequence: TGTGCCAGCTCACCAAGGAGGGCCACCGGGGAGCTGTTTTTT.

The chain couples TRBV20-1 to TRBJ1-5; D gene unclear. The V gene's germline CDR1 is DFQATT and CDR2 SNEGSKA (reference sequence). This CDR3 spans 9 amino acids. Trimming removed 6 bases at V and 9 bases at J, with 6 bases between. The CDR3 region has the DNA TGCAGTGCCAATTGGCCCCAGCATTTT. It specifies CSANWPQHF.

As DNA, the CDR3 is TGTGCCAGCAGCTTAAACCGGTGGGGGTACATTCAGTACTTC. The encoded protein is CASSLNRWGYIQYF. The rearrangement links TRBV7-2 to TRBJ2-4, with D perhaps TRBD1 or TRBD2 (5 bases each). The germline gives CDR1 SGHTA, CDR2 FQGNSA. This CDR3 comprises 14 residues. The V end was cut by 2 bases, the J end by 8 bases, with 13 bases between.

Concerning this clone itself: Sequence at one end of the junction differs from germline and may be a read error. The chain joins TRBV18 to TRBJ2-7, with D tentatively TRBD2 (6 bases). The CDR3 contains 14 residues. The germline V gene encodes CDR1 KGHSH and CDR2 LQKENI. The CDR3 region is CVSSPLGGTNEQYF. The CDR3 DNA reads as TGTGTCAGCTCACCACTCGGGGGTACAAACGAGCAGTACTTC.

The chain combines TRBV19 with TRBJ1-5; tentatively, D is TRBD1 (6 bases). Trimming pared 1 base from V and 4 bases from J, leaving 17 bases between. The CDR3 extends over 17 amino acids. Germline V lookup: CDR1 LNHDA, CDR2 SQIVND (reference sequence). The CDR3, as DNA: TGTGCCAGTAGTATAGGAGCCACCGGACAGTTTAATCAGCCCCAGCATTTT. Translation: CASSIGATGQFNQPQHF.

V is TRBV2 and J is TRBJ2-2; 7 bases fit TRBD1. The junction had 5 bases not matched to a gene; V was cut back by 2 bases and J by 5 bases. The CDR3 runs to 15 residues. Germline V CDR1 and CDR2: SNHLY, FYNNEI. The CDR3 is CASSEQGVGTGELFF. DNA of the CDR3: TGTGCCAGCAGTGAACAGGGGGTCGGTACCGGGGAGCTGTTTTTT.

The CDR3 region is CASSQGAVWDKGGNTIYF. Here the CDR3 DNA reads TGCGCCAGCAGCCAAGGAGCGGTTTGGGACAAGGGTGGAAACACCATATATTTT. The chain couples TRBV4-1 to TRBJ1-3; possibly TRBD1 for D (6 bases). This CDR3 region has 18 residues. The germline V and J ends were trimmed by 1 base and 3 bases, with 19 bases remaining between them. Germline V gene data show CDR1 as MGHRA and CDR2 as YSYEKL.

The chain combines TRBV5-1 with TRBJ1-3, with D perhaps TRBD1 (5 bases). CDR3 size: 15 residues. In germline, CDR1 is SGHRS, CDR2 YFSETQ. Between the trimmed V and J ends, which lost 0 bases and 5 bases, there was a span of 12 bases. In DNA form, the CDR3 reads TGCGCCAGCAGCTTGGCCCCAGGGAATCGAAACACCATATATTTT. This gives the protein CASSLAPGNRNTIYF. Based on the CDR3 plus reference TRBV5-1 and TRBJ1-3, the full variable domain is KAGVTQTPRYLIKTRGQQVTLSCSPISGHRSVSWYQQTPGQGLQFLFEYFSETQRNKGNFPGRFSGRQFSNSRSEMNVSTLELGDSALYLCASSLAPGNRNTIYFGEGSWLTVV.

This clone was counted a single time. CDR3 protein: CASSPYLWGTDTQYF. The CDR3 region has the DNA TGTGCCAGCAGCCCCTACCTGTGGGGCACAGATACGCAGTATTTT. The chain joins TRBV5-5 to TRBJ2-3; D not resolved. The CDR3 covers 15 residues. Trimming pared 4 bases from V and 1 base from J, leaving 13 bases between. Germline assignment: CDR1 SGHKS and CDR2 YYEKEE (reference sequence).

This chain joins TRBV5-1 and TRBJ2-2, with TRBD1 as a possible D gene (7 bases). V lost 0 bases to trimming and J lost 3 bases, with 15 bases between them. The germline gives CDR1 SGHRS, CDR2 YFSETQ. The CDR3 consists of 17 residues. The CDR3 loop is CASSLAGGFVDTGELFF. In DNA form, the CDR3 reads TGCGCCAGCAGCTTGGCAGGGGGGTTTGTGGACACCGGGGAGCTGTTTTTT.

CDR3 residues: CASSYKSTSGTDTQYF. For the CDR3, the DNA is TGTGCCAGCAGTTATAAATCCACTAGCGGCACAGATACGCAGTATTTT. The V call is TRBV27, the J call TRBJ2-3; 7 bases align to TRBD2. This CDR3 has 16 amino acids. Germline assignment: CDR1 MNHEY and CDR2 SMNVEV (reference sequence). After removal of 4 bases from V and 1 base from J, the junction contained 8 bases not matched to a gene.